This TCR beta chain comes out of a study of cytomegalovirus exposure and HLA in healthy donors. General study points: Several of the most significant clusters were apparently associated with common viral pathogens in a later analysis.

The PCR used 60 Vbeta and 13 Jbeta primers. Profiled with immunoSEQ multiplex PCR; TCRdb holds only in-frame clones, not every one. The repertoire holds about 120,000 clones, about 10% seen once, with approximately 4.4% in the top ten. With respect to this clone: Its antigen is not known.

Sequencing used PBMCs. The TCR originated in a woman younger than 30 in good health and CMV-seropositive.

The CDR3 region has the DNA TGTGCCAGTAAAGGGTGGGGCGGGGACAATGAGCAGTTCTTC. Translated: CASKGWGGDNEQFF. V gene TRBV19 combines with J gene TRBJ2-1, with a weak D call TRBD2 (6 bases). Looked up from germline, CDR1 is LNHDA and CDR2 is SQIVND (reference sequence). Trimming cost V 7 bases and J 5 bases, with 15 bases left between them. The CDR3 covers 14 residues.